These 25 T cell receptor beta chains were all obtained from the same sample, sequenced in a study of radiotherapy plus CTLA-4 blockade in lung cancer. The table came from immunoSEQ multiplex PCR; TCRdb's copy has only in-frame clones and leaves some out. The table lists 95,000 to 150,000 clones, 90% of them singletons, with 5.5% to 7% in the top ten. The sequences come from peripheral blood, collected from a patient treated with radiotherapy plus ipilimumab. These receptors all come from a human donor with non-small cell lung cancer that progressed on radiotherapy plus ipilimumab.

This clone has only a few counts. The chain uses TRBV5-8 and TRBJ2-7, with TRBD2 matching over 12 bases. Per germline, CDR1 SGHTS and CDR2 YDEGEE. V trimming: 2 bases; J trimming: 5 bases; junction bases outside the gene matches: 8. The CDR3 has 16 residues. In nucleotides, the CDR3 is TGTGCCAGCAGCTTAGAAGGACTAGCGGGATTCAACGAGCAGTACTTC. Translation: CASSLEGLAGFNEQYF.

The chain joins TRBV30 to TRBJ1-5; a possible D gene is TRBD1 (6 bases). The CDR3 consists of 13 residues. Per germline, CDR1 GTSNPN and CDR2 SVGIG (reference sequence). V lost 4 bases and J 7 bases, leaving 14 bases between the germline ends. The CDR3 DNA reads as TGTGCCTGGAACCAGAAGGGGGTACAGCCCCAGCATTTT. This sequence encodes CAWNQKGVQPQHF. The variable domain in full, with the rest retrieved from reference TRBV30 and TRBJ1-5, is SQTIHQWPATLVQPVGSPLSLECTVEGTSNPNLYWYRQAAGRGLQLLFYSVGIGQISSEVPQNLSASRPQDRQFILSSKKLLLSDSGFYLCAWNQKGVQPQHFGDGTRLSIL.

The J gene is TRBJ1-6, the V gene TRBV9; TRBD1 matches 7 bases. Germline CDR1 reads SGDLS; CDR2 reads YYNGEE. The trim removed 0 bases at V and 10 bases at J, leaving 4 bases unmatched. This CDR3 region has 14 residues. CDR3 amino acids: CASSVDTGESPLHF. CDR3 DNA sequence: TGTGCCAGCAGCGTAGACACAGGGGAATCACCCCTCCACTTT.

This clone was detected only once. The chain links TRBV28 to TRBJ1-2; the D is unclear. The length of the CDR3 is 12 residues. The ends were cut back, 10 bases at V and 5 bases at J, with 14 bases in the middle. CDR1 MDHEN and CDR2 SYDVKM come from the germline V gene. As DNA, the CDR3 is TGTGCCACCGATGGGAGGGATTATGGCTACACCTTC. Translation gives CATDGRDYGYTF.

This chain uses TRBV7-8 with TRBJ1-3; a possible D gene is TRBD1 (5 bases). Trimming pared 2 bases from V and 4 bases from J, leaving 15 bases between. Germline V gives CDR1 SGHVS, CDR2 FQNEAQ. This CDR3 is 16 amino acids long. The CDR3 DNA reads as TGTGCCAGCAGCTTAACGGGGGGGTCGTCCGGAAACACCATATATTTT. Its protein is CASSLTGGSSGNTIYF.

The chain recombines TRBV2 with TRBJ1-4, with 7 bases fitting TRBD1. The V and J ends lost 7 bases and 8 bases, in that order; junction bases with no gene match: 10. Germline lookup yields CDR1 SNHLY and CDR2 FYNNEI. This CDR3 region has 14 residues. DNA for the CDR3: TGTGCCAGCAACCGACAGGGTTTATCCGAAAAACTGTTTTTT. This encodes CASNRQGLSEKLFF.

The V and J genes are TRBV6-1 and TRBJ2-7; D perhaps matches TRBD1 (6 bases). The CDR3 has 13 amino acids. Germline V gene sequence: CDR1 MNHNS, CDR2 SASEGT. The V end lost 6 bases, the J end lost 4 bases, and 13 bases lay between the germline ends. CDR3 nucleotides: TGTGCCAGCAGCAGGGGATCGGGTTACGAGCAGTACTTC. Translation gives CASSRGSGYEQYF.

V and J are TRBV2 and TRBJ2-1; 12 bases map to TRBD2. This CDR3 spans 15 amino acids. The germline gives CDR1 SNHLY, CDR2 FYNNEI. The ends lost 8 bases at V and 7 bases at J; junction bases unmatched: 9. The CDR3 DNA is TGTGCCAGCGCCCCGACTAGCGGGAGCATTAATGAGCAGTTCTTC. Amino acid sequence: CASAPTSGSINEQFF.

The rearrangement uses TRBV5-4 and TRBJ1-2; D uncertain. The germline V gene has CDR1 SGHNT and CDR2 YYREEE (reference sequence). This CDR3 region has 15 residues. V was clipped by 3 bases and J by 4 bases, with 16 bases between them. The CDR3 DNA reads TGTGCCAGCAGCTCCCAGTCGTTAGGGATCTATGGCTACACCTTC. Encoded protein: CASSSQSLGIYGYTF.

The CDR3 DNA follows: TGTGCCAGCAGCCGAACTAGCGGCCAAGAGACCCAGTACTTC. Protein product: CASSRTSGQETQYF. V usage is TRBV6-6 and J usage is TRBJ2-5, with 8 bases identical to TRBD2. This CDR3 region has 14 residues. CDR1 is MNHNY and CDR2 is SVGAGI in the germline V gene (reference sequence). V dropped 6 bases and J dropped 1; count of bases not matched to a gene: 4.

This clone occurred a few times. The chain employs TRBV7-9 and TRBJ1-2; no clear D gene. The germline CDR1 and CDR2 sequences are SEHNR and FQNEAQ (reference sequence). V lost 1 base, J lost 4 bases, and 7 bases lay in between. This CDR3 has 13 amino acids. CDR3 in DNA: TGTGCCAGCAGCTTAGGGGGTGTCTATGGCTACACCTTC. Protein sequence: CASSLGGVYGYTF.

The chain combines TRBV5-8 with TRBJ1-3; perhaps TRBD1 as D (6 bases). In germline, CDR1 is SGHTS, CDR2 YDEGEE. The CDR3 sequence is 15 residues long. Trimming took off 4 bases at V and 4 bases at J, with 15 bases between the two ends. The CDR3 here is CASSPYRVSGNTIYF. The DNA for the CDR3 is TGTGCCAGCAGCCCATACAGGGTATCGGGAAACACCATATATTTT.

The V call is TRBV4-2, the J call TRBJ2-1; a weak D match, TRBD2 (6 bases). Germline values: CDR1 LGHNA, CDR2 YNFKEQ. V was trimmed by 1 base and J by 5 bases, leaving 15 bases between them. The CDR3 loop spans 16 amino acids. CDR3 DNA sequence: TGTGCCAGCAGCCAAGCGCTCGGGCTAGCGAACAATGAGCAGTTCTTC. Protein product: CASSQALGLANNEQFF.

The CDR3, as DNA: TGTGCCAGCAGCTTCCAGACTAGCGGCACAGATACGCAGTATTTT. This sequence encodes CASSFQTSGTDTQYF. V gene TRBV7-9 combines with J gene TRBJ2-3, with 8 bases matching TRBD2. Looked up from germline, CDR1 is SEHNR and CDR2 is FQNEAQ (reference sequence). Losses at the gene ends were 3 bases for V and 1 base for J; bases not matched to a gene: 3. The CDR3 loop spans 15 amino acids.

The chain links TRBV6-5 to TRBJ2-1; 11 positions match TRBD2. The junction had 8 bases not matched to a gene; V was cut back by 5 bases and J by 8 bases. Germline CDR1 and CDR2: MNHEY and SVGAGI. This CDR3 is built from 15 residues. The CDR3 sequence: CASSPPGTSGDEQFF. The CDR3 coding sequence is TGTGCCAGCAGTCCTCCCGGGACTAGCGGTGATGAGCAGTTCTTC.

The chain employs TRBV29-1 and TRBJ2-1; the D is unclear. This CDR3 is built from 11 residues. Trimming took off 1 base at V and 8 bases at J, with 6 bases between the two ends. Germline values: CDR1 SQVTM, CDR2 ANQGSEA. This CDR3 is CSVEGSYEQFF. In DNA form, the CDR3 reads TGCAGCGTTGAAGGGAGTTATGAGCAGTTCTTC.

This chain connects TRBV19 to TRBJ2-1; TRBD2 matches 12 bases. CDR3 length: 15 residues. The germline CDR1 and CDR2 sequences are LNHDA and SQIVND (reference sequence). With 5 bases clipped from V and 4 bases from J, the junction kept 3 bases outside the gene matches. The CDR3 DNA follows: TGTGCCAGTAGTCAGACTAGCGGGAGTTACAATGAGCAGTTCTTC. Translated, it gives CASSQTSGSYNEQFF.

The rearrangement uses TRBV6-5 and TRBJ1-1; D is undetermined. V dropped 6 bases and J dropped 11 bases, with 19 bases sitting between them. Germline CDR1 reads MNHEY; CDR2 reads SVGAGI. CDR3 length: 13 residues. Here the CDR3 reads CASRQTPVGDAFF. DNA for the CDR3: TGTGCCAGCAGACAAACCCCGGTTGGAGATGCTTTCTTT.

The J gene is TRBJ2-7, the V gene TRBV4-1; no definite D call. The CDR3 loop spans 14 amino acids. Trimming left V 0 bases short and J 2 bases short, with 8 bases between. Germline V gene lookup returns CDR1 MGHRA and CDR2 YSYEKL. The CDR3 sequence is CASSQDHPAYEQYF. In DNA, the CDR3 is TGCGCCAGCAGCCAAGATCACCCGGCCTACGAGCAGTACTTC.

The chain has TRBV29-1 and TRBJ1-2; D is undetermined. CDR1 and CDR2 from the germline V gene are SQVTM and ANQGSEA. The V gene lost 3 bases and the J gene lost 1 base, with 6 bases spanning the gap. The CDR3 loop spans 12 amino acids. This CDR3 reads CSVDLFNYGYTF. CDR3 coding DNA: TGCAGCGTTGATCTATTTAACTATGGCTACACCTTC.

The chain recombines TRBV10-2 with TRBJ2-5; no reliable D call. Germline CDR1 reads WSHSY; CDR2 reads SAAADI. Trimming cost V 6 bases and J 5 bases, with 7 bases left between them. The CDR3 length is 11 residues. CDR3 amino acids: CASRAGETQYF. The CDR3 DNA follows: TGCGCCAGCAGGGCAGGCGAGACCCAGTACTTC.

This chain uses TRBV7-9 with TRBJ1-2; maybe TRBD1 (5 bases). The V and J ends lost 6 bases and 2 bases respectively, with 16 bases between them. Germline lookup yields CDR1 SEHNR and CDR2 FQNEAQ (reference sequence). The CDR3 totals 15 residues. CDR3 nucleotide sequence: TGTGCCAGCAGTTCTAATGGGGGGAGAAACTATGGCTACACCTTC. It specifies CASSSNGGRNYGYTF.

This clone was seen just once. The rearrangement uses TRBV7-9 and TRBJ1-5; the D is unclear. CDR1 and CDR2 (germline): SEHNR, FQNEAQ (reference sequence). CDR3 length: 13 residues. The V gene lost 2 bases and the J gene lost 5 bases, with 7 bases spanning the gap. The CDR3 protein is CASSLRFDQPQHF. The CDR3 DNA reads as TGTGCCAGCAGCTTAAGATTCGATCAGCCCCAGCATTTT. The whole variable domain, remainder taken from reference TRBV7-9 and TRBJ1-5, is DTGVSQNPRHKITKRGQNVTFRCDPISEHNRLYWYRQTLGQGPEFLTYFQNEAQLEKSRLLSDRFSAERPKGSFSTLEIQRTEQGDSAMYLCASSLRFDQPQHFGDGTRLSIL.

J is TRBJ2-3 and V is TRBV6-1; D possibly corresponds to TRBD2 (5 bases). The V gene lost 8 bases and the J gene lost 0 bases, with 9 bases spanning the gap. The CDR3 contains 13 residues. In germline, CDR1 is MNHNS, CDR2 SASEGT. CDR3 amino acids: CASGGPSTDTQYF. In nucleotides, the CDR3 is TGTGCCAGCGGCGGGCCTAGCACAGATACGCAGTATTTT.

J is TRBJ2-5 and V is TRBV5-1; D may be TRBD1 (5 bases). Germline V lookup: CDR1 SGHRS, CDR2 YFSETQ. Trimming stripped 0 bases from V and 2 bases from J, with 8 bases between. This CDR3 has 14 amino acids. CDR3 loop: CASSLVTAQETQYF. The CDR3 coding sequence is TGCGCCAGCAGCTTGGTGACAGCTCAAGAGACCCAGTACTTC.